One and the same sample provided the 21 T cell receptor beta chains below, sequenced in a study of T cell changes during pregnancy in multiple sclerosis. Measured with immunoSEQ multiplex PCR; TCRdb has only the in-frame clones, and not every one. Of about 36,000 clones listed, 90% to 95% are singletons. The sequenced sample was CD4+ T cells from peripheral blood mononuclear cells, obtained in the first trimester of pregnancy. These receptors were collected from a female donor with multiple sclerosis, enrolled in a pregnancy study.

The rearrangement uses TRBV6-5 and TRBJ2-3; D unresolved. V gave up 8 bases and J gave up 1 base, with 10 bases separating them. This CDR3 spans 13 amino acids. Looked up from germline, CDR1 is MNHEY and CDR2 is SVGAGI. The CDR3, as DNA: TGTGCCAGCCGTCGGTCGCGCACAGATACGCAGTATTTT. It yields the protein CASRRSRTDTQYF.

The V gene is TRBV27, the J gene TRBJ1-1; tentatively, D is TRBD1 (5 bases). The germline gives CDR1 MNHEY, CDR2 SMNVEV (reference sequence). This CDR3 is 14 amino acids long. V lost 5 bases and J 1 base, leaving 11 bases between the germline ends. This CDR3 is CASSGWGGNTEAFF. The CDR3 DNA is TGTGCCAGCAGTGGATGGGGGGGGAACACTGAAGCTTTCTTT.

V gene TRBV6-5 combines with J gene TRBJ2-2; TRBD1 agrees at 7 bases. Trimming at V came to 5 bases and at J to 5 bases, leaving 5 bases not matched to a gene. This CDR3 contains 14 residues. Germline CDR1 and CDR2: MNHEY and SVGAGI. The CDR3 sequence is CASSRQGSTGELFF. The CDR3, as DNA: TGTGCCAGCAGTCGACAGGGTTCGACCGGGGAGCTGTTTTTT.

The chain employs TRBV21-1 and TRBJ1-4; the table's D call, TRBD1, was not checked against the DNA. TRBV21-1 is a listed pseudogene. This CDR3 contains 14 residues. The CDR3 sequence is CASSMTGPNEKLFF. CDR3 bases: TGTGCCAGCAGCATGACAGGTCCTAATGAAAAACTGTTTTTT.

The chain carries TRBV10-3 and TRBJ1-4; 10 positions match TRBD1. Germline CDR1 ENHRY, CDR2 SYGVKD. The CDR3 has 14 amino acids. J was trimmed by 4 bases and V by 6 bases; bases with no gene match: 2. CDR3 amino acids: CAIRGQGINEKLFF. CDR3 sequence (DNA): TGTGCCATCAGGGGACAGGGGATTAATGAAAAACTGTTTTTT.

This clone was found once. This chain connects TRBV5-5 to TRBJ2-1, with 8 bases fitting TRBD2. CDR1 is SGHKS, CDR2 YYEKEE, per germline (reference sequence). V shed 0 bases and J 4 bases; nucleotides not matched to a gene: 3. This CDR3 is 15 amino acids long. In DNA, the CDR3 is TGTGCCAGCAGCTTGGGTCTAGCGGGTTACAATGAGCAGTTCTTC. Translated, it gives CASSLGLAGYNEQFF.

The chain uses TRBV15 and TRBJ1-5, with 9 nucleotides matching TRBD1. Germline V gives CDR1 LNHNV, CDR2 YYDKDF (reference sequence). Trimming at V came to 0 bases and at J to 5 bases, leaving 2 bases not matched to a gene. The CDR3 has 15 amino acids. The CDR3 is CATSREGTGYQPQHF. CDR3 DNA sequence: TGTGCCACCAGCAGAGAAGGGACAGGGTATCAGCCCCAGCATTTT.

The DNA of the CDR3 is TGTGCCAGCAGCTTATCCAGCGGGAGGGGAGAGACCCAGTACTTC. Residues: CASSLSSGRGETQYF. This chain connects TRBV5-8 to TRBJ2-5; 10 nucleotides line up with TRBD2. J lost 4 bases, V lost 2 bases, and 5 bases had no gene match. The CDR3 has 15 residues. Per the germline V gene, CDR1 is SGHTS and CDR2 is YDEGEE.

This rearrangement joins TRBV7-2 to TRBJ1-5; no reliable D call. The germline gives CDR1 SGHTA, CDR2 FQGNSA. This CDR3 spans 14 amino acids. V shed 6 bases and J shed 0 bases, with 9 bases lying between them. The CDR3 sequence is CASSLSNSNQPQHF. CDR3 DNA sequence: TGTGCCAGCAGTTTGTCCAATAGCAATCAGCCCCAGCATTTT.

The chain carries TRBV7-3 and TRBJ2-5, with 7 positions matching TRBD2. The V segment lost 5 bases and the J segment 0 bases; nucleotides outside the gene matches: 12. The CDR3 is 17 residues long. CDR1 and CDR2 (germline): SGHTA, FQGTGA. CDR3 in amino acids: CASSPKGGRRDQETQYF. The CDR3 bases are TGTGCCAGCAGCCCCAAGGGCGGGAGAAGGGACCAAGAGACCCAGTACTTC.

The rearrangement links TRBV28 to TRBJ2-2; D might be TRBD1 (5 bases). The germline CDR1 and CDR2 sequences are MDHEN and SYDVKM. With 3 bases removed from V and 1 base from J, the gap between germline ends came to 12 bases. This CDR3 has 16 residues. CDR3 DNA: TGTGCCAGCAGTTTTAGGGCAGGGAAGAACACCGGGGAGCTGTTTTTT. Protein product: CASSFRAGKNTGELFF.

This chain connects TRBV4-3 to TRBJ1-4, with a weak D call TRBD1 (5 bases). The V and J ends lost 4 bases and 4 bases respectively, with 16 bases between them. The CDR3 totals 16 residues. Germline V gene sequence: CDR1 LGHNA, CDR2 YSLEER. The CDR3 is CASSPQRGGLNEKLFF. CDR3 bases: TGCGCCAGCAGCCCGCAAAGGGGAGGACTTAATGAAAAACTGTTTTTT.

The CDR3 sequence is CASSEAHRPNQPQHF. The CDR3 DNA sequence: TGTGCCAGCAGTGAGGCCCACAGACCCAATCAGCCCCAGCATTTT. The genes are TRBV6-1 and TRBJ1-5; unclear D gene. Germline V gene data show CDR1 as MNHNS and CDR2 as SASEGT. The CDR3 loop spans 15 amino acids. V gave up 3 bases and J gave up 3 bases, with 12 bases separating them.

This chain uses TRBV5-1 with TRBJ1-5; tentative D call: TRBD1 (5 bases). V lost 3 bases and J lost 0, with 10 bases in between. The germline CDR1 and CDR2 sequences are SGHRS and YFSETQ. The CDR3 contains 15 residues. CDR3 sequence reads: CASSYGGVSNQPQHF. Written as DNA, the CDR3 is TGCGCCAGCAGCTATGGGGGGGTTAGCAATCAGCCCCAGCATTTT.

This rearrangement joins TRBV11-2 to TRBJ2-5; TRBD1 matches at 7 bases. The CDR3 length is 14 residues. Per germline, CDR1 SGHAT and CDR2 FQNNGV. After removal of 5 bases from V and 1 base from J, the junction contained 4 bases not matched to a gene. The CDR3: CASSRQGGQETQYF. The CDR3 nucleotides are TGTGCCAGCAGCCGACAGGGTGGCCAAGAGACCCAGTACTTC.

The chain employs TRBV7-9 and TRBJ2-5; no definite D call. Trimming took off 5 bases at V and 0 bases at J, with 10 bases between the two ends. The CDR3 consists of 14 residues. Germline values: CDR1 SEHNR, CDR2 FQNEAQ (reference sequence). The CDR3 region has the DNA TGTGCCAGCAGCGACCCAGCGTACCAAGAGACCCAGTACTTC. It specifies CASSDPAYQETQYF.

Only one count was recorded for this clone. The chain has TRBV28 and TRBJ2-7, with TRBD1 matching 7 bases. Trimming cost V 5 bases and J 5 bases; bases outside gene matches: 18. This CDR3 is built from 17 residues. Germline loops: CDR1 MDHEN, CDR2 SYDVKM. This CDR3 is CASSPIPSGQARNEQYF. The CDR3 DNA reads as TGTGCCAGCAGTCCCATCCCCTCCGGACAGGCGAGGAACGAGCAGTACTTC.

The chain employs TRBV4-2 and TRBJ2-2; 7 bases match TRBD2. Germline V gene data show CDR1 as LGHNA and CDR2 as YNFKEQ. After removal of 0 bases from V and 3 bases from J, the junction contained 7 bases not matched to a gene. This CDR3 region has 17 residues. CDR3 amino acids: CASSQDNGGGYTGELFF. CDR3 in DNA: TGTGCCAGCAGCCAAGATAATGGGGGGGGGTACACCGGGGAGCTGTTTTTT.

J is TRBJ1-5 and V is TRBV28; tentative D call: TRBD1 (5 bases). Germline loops: CDR1 MDHEN, CDR2 SYDVKM. V was trimmed by 5 bases and J by 3 bases, leaving 17 bases between them. The CDR3 has 16 amino acids. The CDR3 loop reads CASSPSLLGANQPQHF. The CDR3 DNA reads as TGTGCCAGCAGTCCAAGCCTACTTGGGGCCAATCAGCCCCAGCATTTT. Combining the CDR3 with reference TRBV28 and TRBJ1-5 gives the whole variable domain DVKVTQSSRYLVKRTGEKVFLECVQDMDHENMFWYRQDPGLGLRLIYFSYDVKMKEKGDIPEGYSVSREKKERFSLILESASTNQTSMYLCASSPSLLGANQPQHFGDGTRLSIL.

The chain has TRBV27 and TRBJ2-1; TRBD1 aligns across 7 bases. With 5 bases clipped from V and 3 bases from J, the junction kept 7 bases outside the gene matches. The CDR3 runs to 15 residues. Germline V lookup: CDR1 MNHEY, CDR2 SMNVEV (reference sequence). The CDR3 DNA is TGTGCCAGCAGTCCTCGACAGGGCCTCTACAATGAGCAGTTCTTC. Translating it yields CASSPRQGLYNEQFF.

The CDR3 bases are TGTGCCATCAGTGAACCGGGACAGGGGGCGGGTTTTGGCTACACCTTC. Protein product: CAISEPGQGAGFGYTF. The rearrangement links TRBV10-3 to TRBJ1-2; 12 bases agree with TRBD1. J lost 7 bases, V lost 3 bases, and 9 bases had no gene match. Germline V gene sequence: CDR1 ENHRY, CDR2 SYGVKD. CDR3 length: 16 amino acids.